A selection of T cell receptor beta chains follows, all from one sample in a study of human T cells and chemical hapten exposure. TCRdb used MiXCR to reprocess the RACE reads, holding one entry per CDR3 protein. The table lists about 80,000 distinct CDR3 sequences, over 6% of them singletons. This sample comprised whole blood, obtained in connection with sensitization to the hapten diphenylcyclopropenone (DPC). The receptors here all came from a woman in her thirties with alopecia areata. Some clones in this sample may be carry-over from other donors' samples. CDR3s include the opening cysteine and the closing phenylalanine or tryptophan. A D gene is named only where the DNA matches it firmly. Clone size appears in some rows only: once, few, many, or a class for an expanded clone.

CDR3aa: CSALGLAQEFDIQYF
CDR3nt: TGCAGTGCCCTGGGACTAGCACAGGAGTTCGACATTCAGTACTTC
d_gene: TRBD2
v_gene: TRBV20-1
j_gene: TRBJ2-4
abundance: many

CDR3aa: CSPGTLRGTEAFF
CDR3nt: TGCAGCCCTGGGACATTGAGAGGCACTGAAGCTTTCTTT
d_gene: -
v_gene: TRBV29-1
j_gene: TRBJ1-1
abundance: few

CDR3aa: CASSATGGDWRTEAFF
CDR3nt: TGTGCCAGCAGTGCCACAGGGGGAGATTGGCGCACTGAAGCTTTCTTT
d_gene: TRBD1
v_gene: TRBV12-3/TRBV12-4
j_gene: TRBJ1-1
abundance: few

CDR3aa: CASSPLGTGGTYYGYTF
CDR3nt: TGTGCCAGCAGCCCACTAGGGACAGGGGGAACGTACTATGGCTACACCTTC
d_gene: TRBD1
v_gene: TRBV14
j_gene: TRBJ1-2
abundance: -

CDR3aa: CASCRPSNNEQFF
CDR3nt: TGTGCCAGTTGCCGGCCTTCAAACAATGAGCAGTTCTTC
d_gene: -
v_gene: TRBV19
j_gene: TRBJ2-1
abundance: many

CDR3aa: CASSLGRASTDTQYF
CDR3nt: TGTGCCAGCAGCTTAGGAAGGGCTAGCACAGATACGCAGTATTTT
d_gene: -
v_gene: TRBV7-8
j_gene: TRBJ2-3
abundance: many

CDR3aa: CASSVAGGYQETQYF
CDR3nt: TGTGCCAGCAGCGTAGCTGGGGGGTACCAAGAGACCCAGTACTTC
d_gene: -
v_gene: TRBV9
j_gene: TRBJ2-5
abundance: many

CDR3aa: CASSPGTGGYEQYF
CDR3nt: TGTGCCAGCAGCCCAGGAACAGGGGGCTACGAGCAGTACTTC
d_gene: TRBD1
v_gene: TRBV5-4
j_gene: TRBJ2-7
abundance: many

CDR3aa: CASSPRDTGNEKLFF
CDR3nt: TGTGCCAGCAGCCCCCGGGACACCGGGAATGAAAAACTGTTTTTT
d_gene: -
v_gene: TRBV7-9
j_gene: TRBJ1-4
abundance: few

CDR3aa: CASSQVIREKLFF
CDR3nt: TGTGCCAGCAGCCAAGTCATCCGTGAAAAACTGTTTTTT
d_gene: -
v_gene: TRBV14
j_gene: TRBJ1-4
abundance: few

CDR3aa: CASSLSTGNTEAFF
CDR3nt: TGTGCCAGCAGTTTATCGACAGGGAATACTGAAGCTTTCTTT
d_gene: TRBD1
v_gene: TRBV27
j_gene: TRBJ1-1
abundance: many

CDR3aa: CASSLSSPLHF
CDR3nt: TGTGCCAGCAGTTTAAGTTCACCCCTCCACTTT
d_gene: -
v_gene: TRBV27
j_gene: TRBJ1-6
abundance: -

CDR3aa: CASLGVSNQPQHF
CDR3nt: TGTGCCAGCCTCGGAGTAAGCAATCAGCCCCAGCATTTT
d_gene: -
v_gene: TRBV19
j_gene: TRBJ1-5
abundance: few

CDR3aa: CASSYSLGLAEETQYF
CDR3nt: TGTGCCAGCAGTTACTCCCTGGGACTAGCGGAAGAGACCCAGTACTTC
d_gene: TRBD2
v_gene: TRBV6-5
j_gene: TRBJ2-5
abundance: many

CDR3aa: CSARELAEAFF
CDR3nt: TGCAGTGCTAGAGAGTTAGCTGAAGCTTTCTTT
d_gene: -
v_gene: TRBV20-1
j_gene: TRBJ1-1
abundance: many

CDR3aa: CASSLWRLQETQYF
CDR3nt: TGCGCCAGCAGCTTATGGAGACTACAAGAGACCCAGTACTTC
d_gene: -
v_gene: TRBV5-1
j_gene: TRBJ2-5
abundance: many

CDR3aa: CATSARNTGELFF
CDR3nt: TGTGCCACCAGTGCCAGAAACACCGGGGAGCTGTTTTTT
d_gene: -
v_gene: TRBV24-1
j_gene: TRBJ2-2
abundance: many

CDR3aa: CSAGGGTGRDEAFF
CDR3nt: TGCAGCGCTGGGGGCGGGACAGGGAGGGATGAAGCTTTCTTT
d_gene: TRBD1
v_gene: TRBV29-1
j_gene: TRBJ1-1
abundance: many

CDR3aa: CSERTGAGADTQYF
CDR3nt: TGCAGCGAACGGACAGGGGCGGGTGCAGATACGCAGTATTTT
d_gene: TRBD1
v_gene: TRBV29-1
j_gene: TRBJ2-3
abundance: -

CDR3aa: CAITQGLADTGELFF
CDR3nt: TGTGCCATCACCCAGGGACTAGCGGATACCGGGGAGCTGTTTTTT
d_gene: TRBD2
v_gene: TRBV10-3
j_gene: TRBJ2-2
abundance: many

CDR3aa: CASGRGGRGKRTDTQYF
CDR3nt: TGTGCCAGCGGACGTGGAGGCAGGGGAAAGAGGACAGATACGCAGTATTTT
d_gene: -
v_gene: TRBV7-9
j_gene: TRBJ2-3
abundance: few

CDR3aa: CASSATDRSGYTF
CDR3nt: TGTGCCAGCAGCGCCACCGACAGGAGTGGCTACACCTTC
d_gene: -
v_gene: TRBV5-6
j_gene: TRBJ1-2
abundance: many

CDR3aa: CASNPGGTRYNEQFF
CDR3nt: TGTGCCAGCAACCCGGGGGGGACTAGATACAATGAGCAGTTCTTC
d_gene: TRBD2
v_gene: TRBV6-5
j_gene: TRBJ2-1
abundance: -

CDR3aa: CASSSPGQLFRGAAKNIQYF
CDR3nt: TGTGCCAGTAGTTCGCCGGGACAGCTTTTTAGGGGGGCGGCCAAAAACATTCAGTACTTC
d_gene: -
v_gene: TRBV19
j_gene: TRBJ2-4
abundance: -

CDR3aa: CASSGDRANTEAFF
CDR3nt: TGTGCCAGCAGTGGGGACAGGGCGAACACTGAAGCTTTCTTT
d_gene: TRBD1
v_gene: TRBV12-3/TRBV12-4
j_gene: TRBJ1-1
abundance: few

CDR3aa: CAWSGAGTGGEKLFF
CDR3nt: TGTGCCTGGAGTGGGGCAGGGACAGGCGGTGAAAAACTGTTTTTT
d_gene: TRBD1
v_gene: TRBV30
j_gene: TRBJ1-4
abundance: few

CDR3aa: CASSLGGVSTDTQYF
CDR3nt: TGTGCCAGCAGCTTAGGCGGGGTTAGCACAGATACGCAGTATTTT
d_gene: -
v_gene: TRBV11-2
j_gene: TRBJ2-3
abundance: few

CDR3aa: CASSHTPYSNQPQHF
CDR3nt: TGTGCCAGCAGCCACACACCTTATAGCAATCAGCCCCAGCATTTT
d_gene: -
v_gene: TRBV3-1
j_gene: TRBJ1-5
abundance: many

CDR3aa: CASSPGQWSPLHF
CDR3nt: TGTGCCAGCAGCCCGGGACAATGGTCACCCCTCCACTTT
d_gene: -
v_gene: TRBV11-1
j_gene: TRBJ1-6
abundance: many

CDR3aa: CASSQGLAGGSGYNEQFF
CDR3nt: TGTGCCAGCAGTCAGGGACTAGCGGGGGGTTCTGGGTACAATGAGCAGTTCTTC
d_gene: TRBD2
v_gene: TRBV28
j_gene: TRBJ2-1
abundance: many

CDR3aa: CSAHPDRFSYNEQFF
CDR3nt: TGCAGTGCTCACCCCGACAGATTCTCCTACAATGAGCAGTTCTTC
d_gene: -
v_gene: TRBV20-1
j_gene: TRBJ2-1
abundance: many

CDR3aa: CASSLPGQGGGGEQYF
CDR3nt: TGTGCCAGCAGCTTACCCGGACAGGGTGGGGGCGGAGAGCAGTACTTC
d_gene: TRBD1
v_gene: TRBV7-9
j_gene: TRBJ2-7
abundance: many

CDR3aa: CSAREGQGDTDTQYF
CDR3nt: TGCAGTGCTAGGGAAGGACAGGGGGACACAGATACGCAGTATTTT
d_gene: TRBD1
v_gene: TRBV20-1
j_gene: TRBJ2-3
abundance: many

CDR3aa: CASSPKTGIETQYF
CDR3nt: TGCGCCAGCAGCCCGAAGACAGGAATAGAGACCCAGTACTTC
d_gene: -
v_gene: TRBV5-1
j_gene: TRBJ2-5
abundance: -

CDR3aa: CASSLALSSLQYNEQFF
CDR3nt: TGTGCCAGCAGCTTGGCCCTGTCTAGCTTACAGTACAATGAGCAGTTCTTC
d_gene: -
v_gene: TRBV5-4
j_gene: TRBJ2-1
abundance: many

CDR3aa: CASSFGGNTEAFF
CDR3nt: TGTGCCAGCAGTTTCGGGGGTAACACTGAAGCTTTCTTT
d_gene: -
v_gene: TRBV12-3/TRBV12-4
j_gene: TRBJ1-1
abundance: many

CDR3aa: CASSGTTEKLFF
CDR3nt: TGTGCCAGCAGTGGGACAACTGAAAAACTGTTTTTT
d_gene: -
v_gene: TRBV6-5
j_gene: TRBJ1-4
abundance: -

CDR3aa: CASSLLGPEQYF
CDR3nt: TGTGCCAGCAGCCTCCTAGGCCCCGAGCAGTACTTC
d_gene: -
v_gene: TRBV7-9
j_gene: TRBJ2-7
abundance: many

CDR3aa: CASSLQPNTEAFF
CDR3nt: TGTGCCAGCAGTTTACAGCCGAACACTGAAGCTTTCTTT
d_gene: -
v_gene: TRBV27
j_gene: TRBJ1-1
abundance: -

CDR3aa: CASGRQGYGQPQHF
CDR3nt: TGTGCTAGTGGCAGACAGGGGTACGGTCAGCCCCAGCATTTT
d_gene: TRBD1
v_gene: TRBV12-5
j_gene: TRBJ1-5
abundance: -